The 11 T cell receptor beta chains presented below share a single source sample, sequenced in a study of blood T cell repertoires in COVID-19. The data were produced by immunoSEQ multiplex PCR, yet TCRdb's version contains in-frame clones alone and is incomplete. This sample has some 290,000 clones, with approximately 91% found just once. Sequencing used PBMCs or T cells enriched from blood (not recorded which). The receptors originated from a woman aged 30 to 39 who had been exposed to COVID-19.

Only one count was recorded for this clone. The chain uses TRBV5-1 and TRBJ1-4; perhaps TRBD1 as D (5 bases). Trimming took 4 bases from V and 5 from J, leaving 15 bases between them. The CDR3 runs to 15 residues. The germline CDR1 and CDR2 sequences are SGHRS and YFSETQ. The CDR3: CASSPWGGVNEKLFF. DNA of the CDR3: TGCGCCAGCAGCCCCTGGGGGGGGGTGAATGAAAAACTGTTTTTT.

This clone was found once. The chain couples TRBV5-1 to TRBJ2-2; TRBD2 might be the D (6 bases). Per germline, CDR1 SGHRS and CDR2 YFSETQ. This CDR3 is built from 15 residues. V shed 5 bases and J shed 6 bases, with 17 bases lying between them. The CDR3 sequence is CASRKGPGDSGELFF. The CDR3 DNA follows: TGCGCCAGCAGGAAGGGGCCGGGAGATTCCGGGGAGCTGTTTTTT.

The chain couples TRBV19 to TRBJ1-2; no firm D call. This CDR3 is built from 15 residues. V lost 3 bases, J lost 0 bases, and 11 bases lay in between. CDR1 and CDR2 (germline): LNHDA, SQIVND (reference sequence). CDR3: CASSIEAAPNYGYTF. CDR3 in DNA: TGTGCCAGTAGTATCGAGGCAGCTCCTAACTATGGCTACACCTTC.

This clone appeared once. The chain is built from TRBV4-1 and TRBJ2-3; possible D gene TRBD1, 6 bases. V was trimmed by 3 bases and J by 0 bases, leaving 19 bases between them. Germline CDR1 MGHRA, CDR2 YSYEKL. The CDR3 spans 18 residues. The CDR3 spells CASSQQGPGHRSTDTQYF. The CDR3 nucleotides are TGCGCCAGCAGCCAGCAGGGACCGGGACATCGAAGCACAGATACGCAGTATTTT.

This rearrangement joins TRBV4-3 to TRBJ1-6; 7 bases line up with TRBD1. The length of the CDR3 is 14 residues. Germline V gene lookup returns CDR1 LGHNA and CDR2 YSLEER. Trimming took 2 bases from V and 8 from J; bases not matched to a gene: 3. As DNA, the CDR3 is TGCGCCAGCAGCCAAAGACAGGGTGATTCACCCCTCCACTTT. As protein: CASSQRQGDSPLHF.

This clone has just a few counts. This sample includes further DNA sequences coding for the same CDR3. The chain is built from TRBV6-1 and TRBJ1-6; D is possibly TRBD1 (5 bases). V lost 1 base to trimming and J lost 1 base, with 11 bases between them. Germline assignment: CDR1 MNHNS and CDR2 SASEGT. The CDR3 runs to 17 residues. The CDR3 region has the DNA TGTGCCAGCAGTGAAGGTCAGGGAAGATCCTATAATTCACCCCTCCACTTT. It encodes CASSEGQGRSYNSPLHF.

The chain's CDR3 is CASSVGGALGETQYF. The CDR3 bases are TGTGCCAGCAGTGTCGGGGGGGCCCTCGGAGAGACCCAGTACTTC. The rearrangement uses TRBV6-4 and TRBJ2-5; 8 bases agree with TRBD2. Germline-derived CDR1 and CDR2 are MRHNA and SNTAGT. The CDR3 has 15 amino acids. V gave up 4 bases and J gave up 4 bases; unmatched junction bases: 8.

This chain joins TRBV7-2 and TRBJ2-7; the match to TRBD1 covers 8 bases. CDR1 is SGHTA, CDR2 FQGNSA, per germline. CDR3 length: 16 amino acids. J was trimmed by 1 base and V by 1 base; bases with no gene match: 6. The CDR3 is CASSLGGTGGSYEQYF. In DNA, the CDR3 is TGTGCCAGCAGCTTAGGAGGTACAGGGGGGTCCTACGAGCAGTACTTC.

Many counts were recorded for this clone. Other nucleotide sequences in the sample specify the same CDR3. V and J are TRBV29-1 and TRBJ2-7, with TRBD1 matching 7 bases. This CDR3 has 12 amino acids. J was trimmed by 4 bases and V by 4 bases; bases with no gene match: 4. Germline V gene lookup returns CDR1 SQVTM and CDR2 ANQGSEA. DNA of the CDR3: TGCAGCGTTGTAGGGACAGCTTACGAGCAGTACTTC. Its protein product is CSVVGTAYEQYF.

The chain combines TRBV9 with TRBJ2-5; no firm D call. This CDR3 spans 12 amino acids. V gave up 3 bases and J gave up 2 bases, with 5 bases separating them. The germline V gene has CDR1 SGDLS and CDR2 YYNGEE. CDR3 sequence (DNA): TGTGCCAGCAGCGCCCATCAAGAGACCCAGTACTTC. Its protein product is CASSAHQETQYF.

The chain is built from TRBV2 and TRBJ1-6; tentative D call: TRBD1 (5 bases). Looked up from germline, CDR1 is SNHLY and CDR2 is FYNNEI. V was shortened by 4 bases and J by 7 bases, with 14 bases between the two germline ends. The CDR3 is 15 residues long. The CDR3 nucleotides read TGTGCCAGCAGTGTTGTGGCAGGGCTCAATTCACCCCTCCACTTT. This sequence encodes CASSVVAGLNSPLHF.